The present T cell receptor (beta chain) was sequenced within a study of Ad26.COV2.S vaccination and SARS-CoV-2 variants. Treatment here: over 15 received Ad26.COV2.S at low or high dose, single or two shots; five or six received placebo; per-sample allocation not given. Each sample was drawn 63 days after the first injection (of vaccine or placebo). Data came from immunoSEQ multiplex PCR; TCRdb stores just in-frame clones and leaves some out. The sample shows 300,000 to 350,000 clones, less than 90% of them seen only once. CDR3 length: 14 residues. CDR1 and CDR2 (germline): MNHEY, SMNVEV (reference sequence). The V gene lost 7 bases and the J gene lost 7 bases, with 14 bases spanning the gap.

This sequence joins TRBV27 and TRBJ2-6; TRBD1 or TRBD2 may be the D gene (6 bases each). The receptor was isolated from a person between 18 and 65 years old who received the Ad26.COV2.S COVID-19 vaccine or a placebo. The specimen comprised peripheral blood, sampled in a trial of Ad26.COV2.S vaccine versus placebo. Here the CDR3 DNA reads TGTGCCAGCACTCCTAAGGGGGGAGCCAACGTCCTGACTTTC. This encodes CASTPKGGANVLTF.